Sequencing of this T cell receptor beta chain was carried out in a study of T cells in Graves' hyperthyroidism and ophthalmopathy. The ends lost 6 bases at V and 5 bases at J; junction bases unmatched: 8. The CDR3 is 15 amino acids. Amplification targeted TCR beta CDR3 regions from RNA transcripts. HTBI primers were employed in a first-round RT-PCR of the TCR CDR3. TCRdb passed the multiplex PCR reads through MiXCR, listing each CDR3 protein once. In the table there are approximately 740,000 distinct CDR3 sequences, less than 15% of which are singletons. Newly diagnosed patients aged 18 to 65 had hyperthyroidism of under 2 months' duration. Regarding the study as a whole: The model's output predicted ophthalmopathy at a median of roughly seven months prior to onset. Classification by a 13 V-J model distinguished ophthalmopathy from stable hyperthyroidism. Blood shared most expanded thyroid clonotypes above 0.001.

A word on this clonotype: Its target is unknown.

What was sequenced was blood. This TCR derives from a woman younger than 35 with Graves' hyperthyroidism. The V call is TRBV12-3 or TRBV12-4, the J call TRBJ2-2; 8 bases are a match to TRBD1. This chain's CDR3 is CASRPRDRRTGELFF. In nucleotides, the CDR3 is TGTGCCAGCAGACCCCGGGACAGGCGGACCGGGGAGCTGTTTTTT.